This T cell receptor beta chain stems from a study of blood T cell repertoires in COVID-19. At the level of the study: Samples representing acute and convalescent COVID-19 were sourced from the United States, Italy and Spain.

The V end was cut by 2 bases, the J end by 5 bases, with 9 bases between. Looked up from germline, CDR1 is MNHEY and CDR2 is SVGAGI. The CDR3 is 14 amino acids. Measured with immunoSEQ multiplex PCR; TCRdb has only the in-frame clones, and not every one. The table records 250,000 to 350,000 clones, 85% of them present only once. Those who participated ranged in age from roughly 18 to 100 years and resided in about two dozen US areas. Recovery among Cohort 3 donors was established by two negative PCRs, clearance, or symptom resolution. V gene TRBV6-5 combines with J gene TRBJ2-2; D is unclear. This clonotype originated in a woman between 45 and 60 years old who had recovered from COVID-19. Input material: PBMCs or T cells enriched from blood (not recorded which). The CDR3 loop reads CASSYGYSTGELFF. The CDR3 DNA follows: TGTGCCAGCAGTTACGGCTACAGTACCGGGGAGCTGTTTTTT.